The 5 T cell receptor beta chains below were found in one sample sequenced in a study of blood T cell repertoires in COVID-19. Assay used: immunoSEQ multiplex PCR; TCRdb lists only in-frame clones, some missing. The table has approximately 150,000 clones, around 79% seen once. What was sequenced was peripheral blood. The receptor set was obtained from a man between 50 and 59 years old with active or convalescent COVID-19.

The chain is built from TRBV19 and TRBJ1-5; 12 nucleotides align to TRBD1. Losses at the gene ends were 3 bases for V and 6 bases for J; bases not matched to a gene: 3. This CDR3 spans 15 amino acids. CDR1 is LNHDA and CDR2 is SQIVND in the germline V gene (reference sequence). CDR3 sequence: CASSMGQGAIQPQHF. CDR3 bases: TGTGCCAGTAGTATGGGACAGGGGGCTATTCAGCCCCAGCATTTT.

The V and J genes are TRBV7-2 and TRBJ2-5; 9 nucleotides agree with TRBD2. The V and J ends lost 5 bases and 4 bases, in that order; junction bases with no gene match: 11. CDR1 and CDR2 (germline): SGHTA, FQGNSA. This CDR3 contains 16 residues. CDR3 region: CASSPPRAGGGETQYF. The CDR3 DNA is TGTGCCAGCAGCCCCCCCAGAGCGGGAGGAGGAGAGACCCAGTACTTC.

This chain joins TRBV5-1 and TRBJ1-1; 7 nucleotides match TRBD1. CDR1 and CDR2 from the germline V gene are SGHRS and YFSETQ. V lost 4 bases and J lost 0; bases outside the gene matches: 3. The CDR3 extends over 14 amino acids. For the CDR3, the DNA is TGCGCCAGCAGCACGGACAGGATGAACACTGAAGCTTTCTTT. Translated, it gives CASSTDRMNTEAFF.

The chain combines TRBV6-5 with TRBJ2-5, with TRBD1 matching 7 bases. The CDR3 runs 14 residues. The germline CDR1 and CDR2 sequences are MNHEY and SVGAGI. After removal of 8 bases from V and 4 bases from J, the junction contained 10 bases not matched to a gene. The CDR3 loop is CASGHTGAGETQYF. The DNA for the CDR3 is TGTGCCAGCGGTCATACAGGGGCAGGAGAGACCCAGTACTTC.

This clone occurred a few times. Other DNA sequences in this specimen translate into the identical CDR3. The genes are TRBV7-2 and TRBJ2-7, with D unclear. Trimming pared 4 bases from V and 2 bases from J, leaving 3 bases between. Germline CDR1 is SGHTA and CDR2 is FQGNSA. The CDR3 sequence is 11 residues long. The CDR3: CASSSAYEQYF. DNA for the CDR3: TGTGCCAGCAGCTCCGCCTACGAGCAGTACTTC.